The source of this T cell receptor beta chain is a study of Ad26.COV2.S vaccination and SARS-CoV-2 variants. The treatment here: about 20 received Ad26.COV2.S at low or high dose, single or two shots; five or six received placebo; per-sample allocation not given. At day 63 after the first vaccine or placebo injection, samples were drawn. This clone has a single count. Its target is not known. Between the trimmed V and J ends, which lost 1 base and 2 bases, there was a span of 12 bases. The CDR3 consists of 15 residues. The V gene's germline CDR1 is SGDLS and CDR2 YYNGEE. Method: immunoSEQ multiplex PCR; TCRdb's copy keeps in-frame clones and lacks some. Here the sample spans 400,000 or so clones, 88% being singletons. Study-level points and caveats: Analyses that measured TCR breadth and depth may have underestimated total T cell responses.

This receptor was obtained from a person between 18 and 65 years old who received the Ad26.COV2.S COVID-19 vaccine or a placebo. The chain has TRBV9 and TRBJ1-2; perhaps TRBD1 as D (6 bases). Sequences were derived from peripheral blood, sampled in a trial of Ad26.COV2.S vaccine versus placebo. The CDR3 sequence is CASSVSGHRNYGYTF. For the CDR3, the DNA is TGTGCCAGCAGCGTATCGGGACATCGGAACTATGGCTACACCTTC.